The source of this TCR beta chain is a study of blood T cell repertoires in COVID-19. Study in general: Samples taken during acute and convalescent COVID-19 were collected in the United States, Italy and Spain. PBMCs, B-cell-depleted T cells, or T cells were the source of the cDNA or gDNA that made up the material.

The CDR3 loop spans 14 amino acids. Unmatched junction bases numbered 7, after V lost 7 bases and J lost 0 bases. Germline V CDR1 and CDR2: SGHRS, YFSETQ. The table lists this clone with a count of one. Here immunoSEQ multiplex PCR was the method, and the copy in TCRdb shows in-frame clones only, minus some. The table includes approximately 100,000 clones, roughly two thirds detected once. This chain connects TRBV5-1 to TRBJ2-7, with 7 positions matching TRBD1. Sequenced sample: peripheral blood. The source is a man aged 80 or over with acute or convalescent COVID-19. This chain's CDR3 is CASADRPVSYEQYF. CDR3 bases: TGCGCCAGCGCGGACAGGCCGGTCTCCTACGAGCAGTACTTC.